The 25 T cell receptor beta chains listed next were all sequenced from one sample in a study of human T cells and chemical hapten exposure. Documented time point: patch test 2, 6 weeks after DPC sensitization. Treatment specified: therapeutic diphenylcyclopropenone sensitization with weekly scalp DPC. TCRdb itself ran the RACE reads through MiXCR, one entry per CDR3 protein. In the table there are 100,000 or so distinct CDR3 sequences, around 10% of which are singletons. The source material was whole blood, sampled in connection with sensitization to the hapten diphenylcyclopropenone (DPC). The source of these receptors is a man aged 35 to 55 with alopecia areata. Some clones in this sample may be carry-over from other donors' samples.

This clonotype appeared many times. The V call is TRBV27, the J call TRBJ1-5; 10 positions agree with TRBD1. This CDR3 is 15 amino acids long. Unmatched junction bases numbered 0, after V lost 2 bases and J lost 2 bases. Germline CDR1 is MNHEY and CDR2 is SMNVEV (reference sequence). CDR3 in DNA: TGTGCCAGCAGTTTAGGACAGGGGGGCAATCAGCCCCAGCATTTT. Translating it yields CASSLGQGGNQPQHF.

This clonotype was counted a few times. The chain joins TRBV20-1 to TRBJ2-7; D is perhaps TRBD1 (5 bases). V lost 0 bases and J lost 0, with 9 bases in between. Germline V gene data show CDR1 as DFQATT and CDR2 as SNEGSKA (reference sequence). The CDR3 consists of 14 residues. CDR3 nucleotides: TGCAGTGCTAGAGATTGGGGCAGCTCCTACGAGCAGTACTTC. It translates to CSARDWGSSYEQYF.

This chain connects TRBV14 to TRBJ1-6; 9 bases fit TRBD1. The CDR3 length is 13 residues. Germline assignment: CDR1 SGHDN and CDR2 FVKESK. After removal of 8 bases from V and 7 bases from J, the junction contained 3 bases not matched to a gene. The CDR3 protein is CASGDRGNSPLHF. The CDR3 bases are TGTGCCAGCGGAGACAGGGGGAATTCACCCCTCCACTTT.

This clonotype was seen only a few times. The chain employs TRBV7-2 and TRBJ2-6, with D perhaps TRBD1 or TRBD2 (6 bases each). The germline gives CDR1 SGHTA, CDR2 FQGNSA. The ends were cut back, 4 bases at V and 2 bases at J, with 15 bases in the middle. The CDR3 spans 17 residues. CDR3 in DNA: TGTGCCAGCAGCTATTTCCCGAGGGGGGCTGGGGCCAACGTCCTGACTTTC. This sequence encodes CASSYFPRGAGANVLTF.

This clonotype has just a few counts. This chain uses TRBV6-6 with TRBJ2-4; D gene unclear. The V end lost 5 bases, the J end lost 6 bases, and 14 bases lay between the germline ends. The CDR3 loop spans 14 amino acids. Per the germline V gene, CDR1 is MNHNY and CDR2 is SVGAGI (reference sequence). The CDR3 sequence: CASSINMQLNIQYF. The CDR3 coding sequence is TGTGCCAGCAGTATAAATATGCAACTAAACATTCAGTACTTC.

This rearrangement joins TRBV12-3 or TRBV12-4 to TRBJ2-3; TRBD2 aligns across 7 bases. Unmatched junction bases numbered 5, after V lost 6 bases and J lost 2 bases. The CDR3 covers 14 residues. DNA for the CDR3: TGTGCCAGCAGCTCTAGCGGAGACACAGATACGCAGTATTTT. It translates to CASSSSGDTDTQYF.

The gene calls are TRBV7-9 and TRBJ2-7, with TRBD1 matching over 9 bases. V was pared by 5 bases and J by 5 bases, with 7 bases of the junction left unmatched. The CDR3 covers 14 residues. From germline, CDR1 is SEHNR and CDR2 FQNEAQ (reference sequence). The CDR3 loop is CASSPGQGKDEQYF. As DNA, the CDR3 is TGTGCCAGCAGCCCCGGACAGGGGAAGGACGAGCAGTACTTC.

The V and J genes are TRBV24-1 and TRBJ2-2, with D unclear. This CDR3 spans 14 amino acids. V lost 1 base, J lost 3 bases, and 5 bases lay in between. CDR1 is KGHDR and CDR2 is SFDVKD in the germline V gene. In DNA form, the CDR3 reads TGTGCCACCAGTGATTTAGGATACACCGGGGAGCTGTTTTTT. Its protein product is CATSDLGYTGELFF.

On this clonotype itself: The junction does not match germline at one end; this may be a read error. The J gene is TRBJ2-7, the V gene TRBV9, with D possibly matching TRBD2 (6 bases). Germline V lookup: CDR1 SGDLS, CDR2 YYNGEE. CDR3 length: 16 residues. CDR3 loop: CTSSARGSGSSYEQYF. The DNA of the CDR3 is TGTACCAGCAGCGCCCGTGGTAGCGGTAGCTCCTACGAGCAGTACTTC. The full variable domain, rest sourced from reference TRBV9 and TRBJ2-7, is DSGVTQTPKHLITATGQRVTLRCSPRSGDLSVYWYQQSLDQGLQFLIQYYNGEERAKGNILERFSAQQFPDLHSELNLSSLELGDSALYFCTSSARGSGSSYEQYFGPGTRLTVT.

This clonotype was seen repeatedly, ten times or more. V gene TRBV10-2 combines with J gene TRBJ2-5; D not resolved. This CDR3 contains 17 residues. Between the trimmed V and J ends, which lost 6 bases and 3 bases, there was a span of 23 bases. The germline V gene has CDR1 WSHSY and CDR2 SAAADI. The CDR3 sequence is CASSFSLATLIKETQYF. The DNA for the CDR3 is TGCGCCAGCAGCTTTAGTCTGGCGACCCTAATTAAAGAGACCCAGTACTTC.

J is TRBJ1-1 and V is TRBV6-2 or TRBV6-3; D remains unclear. The CDR3 has 13 amino acids. Germline lookup yields CDR1 MNHEY and CDR2 SVGEGT. Trimming removed 2 bases at V and 7 bases at J, with 11 bases between. The CDR3 spells CASSYRAGVEAFF. The DNA of the CDR3 is TGTGCCAGCAGTTACAGGGCCGGCGTTGAAGCTTTCTTT.

The chain is built from TRBV6-5 and TRBJ2-3; 10 bases fit TRBD2. The CDR3 is 20 residues long. CDR1 is MNHEY and CDR2 is SVGAGI in the germline V gene. V trimming: 2 bases; J trimming: 0 bases; junction bases outside the gene matches: 14. CDR3 sequence: CASSYQCLGLAVRSTDTQYF. As DNA, the CDR3 is TGTGCCAGCAGTTACCAATGTCTTGGACTAGCGGTTCGTAGCACAGATACGCAGTATTTT.

The chain joins TRBV12-3 or TRBV12-4 to TRBJ2-1, with unresolved D. The CDR3 is made up of 14 amino acids. Trimming shortened V by 5 bases and J by 5 bases, and 13 bases separated the two germline ends. CDR3 loop: CASSLPISDNEQFF. CDR3 DNA: TGTGCCAGCAGTCTGCCTATCAGCGACAATGAGCAGTTCTTC.

This chain joins TRBV9 and TRBJ2-5, with TRBD2 as a possible D gene (5 bases). CDR1 is SGDLS, CDR2 YYNGEE, per germline. With 0 bases removed from V and 7 bases from J, the gap between germline ends came to 7 bases. This CDR3 contains 12 residues. CDR3 coding DNA: TGTGCCAGCAGCGTAGAAGAGGGGACCCAGTACTTC. This translates into CASSVEEGTQYF.

This clonotype has at least ten counts. This sequence joins TRBV7-9 and TRBJ1-1, with D unclear. The CDR3 has 12 residues. Trimming took 5 bases from V and 2 from J, leaving 6 bases between them. Germline V gene sequence: CDR1 SEHNR, CDR2 FQNEAQ (reference sequence). CDR3 coding DNA: TGTGCCAGCAGCCCCGACAACACTGAAGCTTTCTTT. Encoded protein: CASSPDNTEAFF.

The chain joins TRBV10-3 to TRBJ2-7; possibly TRBD2 for D (5 bases). Germline CDR1 reads ENHRY; CDR2 reads SYGVKD. V was clipped by 6 bases and J by 3 bases, with 9 bases between them. The CDR3 runs to 12 residues. The CDR3: CAISERVYEQYF. The CDR3 DNA reads TGTGCCATCAGCGAGAGGGTCTACGAGCAGTACTTC.

CDR3 sequence: CASSLVGSGELFF. For the CDR3, the DNA is TGTGCCAGCAGCTTAGTCGGGTCCGGGGAGCTGTTTTTT. The rearrangement links TRBV7-6 to TRBJ2-2; D call uncertain. The CDR3 contains 13 residues. V was shortened by 1 base and J by 6 bases, with 6 bases between the two germline ends. The germline gives CDR1 SGHVS, CDR2 FNYEAQ.

The rearrangement joins TRBV19 to TRBJ1-5, with 7 positions matching TRBD1. Trimming removed 6 bases from V and 5 bases from J; junction bases left unmatched: 16. Germline CDR1 is LNHDA and CDR2 is SQIVND (reference sequence). This CDR3 contains 17 residues. The CDR3 protein is CASRDRDRSYGDQPQHF. In nucleotides, the CDR3 is TGTGCCAGTAGGGACCGGGACAGATCTTATGGGGATCAGCCCCAGCATTTT.

The V and J genes are TRBV12-5 and TRBJ2-1; D is unresolved. The CDR3 is 14 residues long. V was clipped by 8 bases and J by 2 bases, with 13 bases between them. Germline V lookup: CDR1 LGHNT, CDR2 FRNRAP. The chain's CDR3 is CASSGTAAYNEQFF. The CDR3 nucleotides read TGTGCTAGTTCTGGTACGGCTGCCTACAATGAGCAGTTCTTC. Filled out from reference TRBV12-5 and TRBJ2-1, the complete variable domain reads DARVTQTPRHKVTEMGQEVTMRCQPILGHNTVFWYRQTMMQGLELLAYFRNRAPLDDSGMPKDRFSAEMPDATLATLKIQPSEPRDSAVYFCASSGTAAYNEQFFGPGTRLTVL.

This clonotype was counted only a few times. This chain joins TRBV21-1 and TRBJ1-5; the table calls TRBD1, which could not be checked here. TRBV21-1 is recorded as a pseudogene. The CDR3 spans 13 residues. This CDR3 is CASTGQGKQPQHF. CDR3 in DNA: TGTGCCAGCACTGGACAGGGGAAACAGCCCCAGCATTTT.

This clonotype appeared a few times. V is TRBV6-2 or TRBV6-3 and J is TRBJ2-1; 7 bases fit TRBD1. From germline, CDR1 is MNHEY and CDR2 SVGEGT. Trimming at V came to 7 bases and at J to 10 bases, leaving 13 bases not matched to a gene. The CDR3 sequence is 14 residues long. The CDR3: CASTDRDKRWEQFF. Here the CDR3 DNA reads TGTGCCAGCACCGACAGGGATAAGCGCTGGGAGCAGTTCTTC.

This clonotype showed up just a few times. V gene TRBV12-3 or TRBV12-4 combines with J gene TRBJ2-5, with 9 nucleotides matching TRBD2. V shed 4 bases and J 6 bases; nucleotides not matched to a gene: 18. This CDR3 has 18 residues. DNA for the CDR3: TGTGCCAGCAGTTACCGCCTTTGGGTAGCGGGAGTTTGGAAGACCCAGTACTTC. It translates to CASSYRLWVAGVWKTQYF.

This clonotype was counted ten times or more. The gene calls are TRBV21-1 and TRBJ2-3; the table's TRBD2 call for D was not verified on the DNA. TRBV21-1 is a pseudogene. The CDR3 is 17 residues long. In nucleotides, the CDR3 is TGTGCCAGCAGCAAAGTGACGGAGGGGGCTTGCACAGATACGCAGTATTTT. It encodes CASSKVTEGACTDTQYF.

This clonotype was seen at least ten times. CDR3 nucleotides: TGTGCCAGCAGTCCCCTTAGCGGGAGGAAAGAGACCCAGTACTTC. Its translation is CASSPLSGRKETQYF. The J gene is TRBJ2-5, the V gene TRBV28; TRBD2 agrees at 10 bases. V dropped 5 bases and J dropped 3; count of bases not matched to a gene: 6. The germline V gene encodes CDR1 MDHEN and CDR2 SYDVKM. This CDR3 region has 15 residues.

V gene TRBV7-2 combines with J gene TRBJ2-5; weak D call: TRBD1 (6 bases). Germline V gene sequence: CDR1 SGHTA, CDR2 FQGNSA. Trimming took 2 bases from V and 2 from J, leaving 12 bases between them. This CDR3 contains 15 residues. The CDR3 sequence: CASSLFGQKQETQYF. The CDR3 nucleotides are TGTGCCAGCAGCTTATTTGGACAGAAACAAGAGACCCAGTACTTC.